This T cell receptor (beta chain) was sequenced in a study of T cells in localized non-small cell lung cancer. Only in-frame clones appear in the TCRdb table, and some are missing; sequencing was by immunoSEQ multiplex PCR. The data hold 35,000 to 50,000 clones, with around 75% observed a single time. J gave up 4 bases and V 6 bases, and 3 bases lay outside the gene matches. The CDR3 is made up of 14 amino acids. Germline V gene lookup returns CDR1 SNHLY and CDR2 FYNNEI. Worth noting for this clone: Its antigen is unknown.

Study results and caveats: Adjacent lung held a median around 58 of the top 100 tumor clones. It was uninvolved adjacent lung that showed the highest T cell clonality, exceeding tumor.

The chain carries TRBV2 and TRBJ2-3; TRBD1 aligns across 11 bases. The source is a woman aged 35-70 years with stage II squamous cell lung carcinoma. The sequencing here drew on PBMCs, taken before any cancer treatment. The CDR3: CASSPGQGADTQYF. The CDR3 nucleotides are TGTGCCAGCAGCCCGGGACAGGGGGCAGATACGCAGTATTTT.